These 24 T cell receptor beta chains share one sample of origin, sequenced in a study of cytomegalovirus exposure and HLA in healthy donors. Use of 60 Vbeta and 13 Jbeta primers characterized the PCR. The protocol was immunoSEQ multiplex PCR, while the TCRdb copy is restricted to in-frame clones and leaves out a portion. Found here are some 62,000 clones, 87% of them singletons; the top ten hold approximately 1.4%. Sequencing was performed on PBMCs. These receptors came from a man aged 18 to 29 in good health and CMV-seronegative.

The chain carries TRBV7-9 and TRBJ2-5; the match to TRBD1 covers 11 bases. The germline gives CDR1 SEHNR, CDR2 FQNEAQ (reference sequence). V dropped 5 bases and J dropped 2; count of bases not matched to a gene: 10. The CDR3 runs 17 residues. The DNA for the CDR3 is TGTGCCAGCAGCCTCGGGACAGGGGGTTTCGCACAAGAGACCCAGTACTTC. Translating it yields CASSLGTGGFAQETQYF.

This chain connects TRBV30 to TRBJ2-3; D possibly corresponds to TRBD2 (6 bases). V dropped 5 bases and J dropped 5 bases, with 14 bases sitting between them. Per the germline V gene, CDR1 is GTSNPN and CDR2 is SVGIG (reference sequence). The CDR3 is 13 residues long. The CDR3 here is CAWEEAGGDTQYF. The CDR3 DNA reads TGTGCCTGGGAAGAAGCGGGCGGAGATACGCAGTATTTT.

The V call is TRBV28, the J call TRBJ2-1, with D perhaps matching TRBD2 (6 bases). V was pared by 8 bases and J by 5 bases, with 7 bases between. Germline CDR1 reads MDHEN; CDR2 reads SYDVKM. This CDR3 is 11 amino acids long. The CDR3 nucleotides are TGTGCCAGCGGACTAAACAATGAGCAGTTCTTC. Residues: CASGLNNEQFF.

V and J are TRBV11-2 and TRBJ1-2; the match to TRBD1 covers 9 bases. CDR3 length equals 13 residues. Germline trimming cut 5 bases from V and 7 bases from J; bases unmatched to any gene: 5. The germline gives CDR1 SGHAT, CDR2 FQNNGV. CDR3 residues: CASSETGGGGYTF. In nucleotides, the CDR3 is TGTGCCAGCAGCGAGACAGGGGGAGGTGGCTACACCTTC.

CDR3 amino acids: CASSQTTGYEQYF. CDR3 sequence (DNA): TGCGCCAGCAGCCAGACGACAGGATACGAGCAGTACTTC. This chain links TRBV4-1 with TRBJ2-7, with a weak D call TRBD1 (6 bases). The CDR3 runs to 13 residues. Trimming cost V 3 bases and J 4 bases, with 10 bases left between them. Germline assignment: CDR1 MGHRA and CDR2 YSYEKL.

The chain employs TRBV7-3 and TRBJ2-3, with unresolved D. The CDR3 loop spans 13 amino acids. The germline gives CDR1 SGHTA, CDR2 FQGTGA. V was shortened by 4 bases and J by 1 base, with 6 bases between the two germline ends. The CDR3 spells CASSWQGTDTQYF. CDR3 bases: TGTGCCAGCAGCTGGCAGGGCACAGATACGCAGTATTTT.

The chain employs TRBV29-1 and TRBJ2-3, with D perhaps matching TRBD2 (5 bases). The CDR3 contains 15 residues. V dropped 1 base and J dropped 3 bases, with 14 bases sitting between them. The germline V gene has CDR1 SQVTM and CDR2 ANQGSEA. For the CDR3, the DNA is TGCAGCGTTGAAGGGATCGGACTTGGGACAGATACGCAGTATTTT. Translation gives CSVEGIGLGTDTQYF.

The CDR3 DNA reads as TGTGCCACTCGTAAGACAGGGGTGGATCAGCCCCAGCATTTT. Translation gives CATRKTGVDQPQHF. This chain connects TRBV6-5 to TRBJ1-5; 8 nucleotides line up with TRBD1. The junction had 10 bases not matched to a gene; V was cut back by 10 bases and J by 5 bases. Germline V gene sequence: CDR1 MNHEY, CDR2 SVGAGI. CDR3 length: 14 residues.

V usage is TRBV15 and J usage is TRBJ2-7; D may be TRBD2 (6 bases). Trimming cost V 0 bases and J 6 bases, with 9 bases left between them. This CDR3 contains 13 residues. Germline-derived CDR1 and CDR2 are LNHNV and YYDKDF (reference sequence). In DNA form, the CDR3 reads TGTGCCACCAGCAGAGAGAGGGGAGGCGAGCAGTACTTC. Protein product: CATSRERGGEQYF. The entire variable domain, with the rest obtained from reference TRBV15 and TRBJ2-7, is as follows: DAMVIQNPRYQVTQFGKPVTLSCSQTLNHNVMYWYQQKSSQAPKLLFHYYDKDFNNEADTPDNFQSRRPNTSFCFLDIRSPGLGDTAMYLCATSRERGGEQYFGPGTRLTVT.

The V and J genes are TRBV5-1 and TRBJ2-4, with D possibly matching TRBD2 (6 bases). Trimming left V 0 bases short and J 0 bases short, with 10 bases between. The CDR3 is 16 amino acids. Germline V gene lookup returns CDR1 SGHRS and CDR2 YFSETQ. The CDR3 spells CASSLGLDLAKNIQYF. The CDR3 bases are TGCGCCAGCAGCTTGGGACTAGACTTAGCCAAAAACATTCAGTACTTC.

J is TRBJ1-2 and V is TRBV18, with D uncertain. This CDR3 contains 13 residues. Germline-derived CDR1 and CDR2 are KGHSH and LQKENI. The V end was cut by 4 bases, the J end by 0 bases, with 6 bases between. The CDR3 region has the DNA TGTGCCAGCTCACAGACTTCTAACTATGGCTACACCTTC. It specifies CASSQTSNYGYTF.

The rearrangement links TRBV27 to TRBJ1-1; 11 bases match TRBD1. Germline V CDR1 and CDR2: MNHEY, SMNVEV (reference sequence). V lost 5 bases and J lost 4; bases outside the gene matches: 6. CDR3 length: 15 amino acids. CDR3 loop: CASSTLGQGATEAFF. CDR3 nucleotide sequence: TGTGCCAGCAGTACCTTAGGACAGGGGGCCACTGAAGCTTTCTTT.

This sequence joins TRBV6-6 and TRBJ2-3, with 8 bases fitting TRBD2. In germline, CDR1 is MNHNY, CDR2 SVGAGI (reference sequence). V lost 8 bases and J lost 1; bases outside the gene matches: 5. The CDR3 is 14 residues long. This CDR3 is CASHKAGGTDTQYF. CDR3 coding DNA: TGTGCCAGCCATAAAGCGGGGGGCACAGATACGCAGTATTTT.

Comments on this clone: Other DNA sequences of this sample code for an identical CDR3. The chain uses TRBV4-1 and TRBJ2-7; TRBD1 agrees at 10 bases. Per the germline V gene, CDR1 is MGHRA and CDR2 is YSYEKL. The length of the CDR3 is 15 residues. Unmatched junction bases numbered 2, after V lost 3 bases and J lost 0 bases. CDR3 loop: CASSQDRGISYEQYF. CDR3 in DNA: TGCGCCAGCAGCCAGGACAGGGGGATCTCCTACGAGCAGTACTTC.

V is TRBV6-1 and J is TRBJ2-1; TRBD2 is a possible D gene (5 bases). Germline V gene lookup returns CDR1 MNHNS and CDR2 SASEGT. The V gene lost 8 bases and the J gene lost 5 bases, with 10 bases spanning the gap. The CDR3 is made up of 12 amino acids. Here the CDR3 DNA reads TGTGCCAGCGCAGGACTTAACAATGAGCAGTTCTTC. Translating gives CASAGLNNEQFF.

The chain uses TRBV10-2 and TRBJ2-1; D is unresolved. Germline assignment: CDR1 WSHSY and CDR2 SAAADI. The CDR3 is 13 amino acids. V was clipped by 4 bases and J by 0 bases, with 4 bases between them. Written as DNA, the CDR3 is TGCGCCAGCAGTGGAGACTCCTACAATGAGCAGTTCTTC. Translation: CASSGDSYNEQFF.

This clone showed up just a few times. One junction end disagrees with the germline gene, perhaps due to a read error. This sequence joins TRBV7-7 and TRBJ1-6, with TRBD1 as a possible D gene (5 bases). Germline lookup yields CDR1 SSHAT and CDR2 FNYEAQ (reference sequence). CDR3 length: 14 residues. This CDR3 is CASSLSQGDSPLHF. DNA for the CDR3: TGTGCTAGCAGCTTATCGCAGGGTGATTCACCCCTCCACTTT.

CDR3 protein: CASSLWASYEQYF. DNA of the CDR3: TGTGCCAGCAGCTTATGGGCAAGCTACGAGCAGTACTTC. The chain carries TRBV7-2 and TRBJ2-5; D call uncertain. Judging by the DNA end, TRBJ2-7 fits better; the J call may be wrong. Looked up from germline, CDR1 is SGHTA and CDR2 is FQGNSA. CDR3 size: 13 residues.

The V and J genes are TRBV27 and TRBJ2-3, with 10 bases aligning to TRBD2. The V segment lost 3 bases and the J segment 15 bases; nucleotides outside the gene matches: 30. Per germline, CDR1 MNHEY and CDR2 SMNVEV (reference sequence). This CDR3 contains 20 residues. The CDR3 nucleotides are TGTGCCAGCAGTTTTGTGGCGAGATCCACAGCGGGGGGGCCTGAAGATACTCTCTATTTT. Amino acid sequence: CASSFVARSTAGGPEDTLYF.

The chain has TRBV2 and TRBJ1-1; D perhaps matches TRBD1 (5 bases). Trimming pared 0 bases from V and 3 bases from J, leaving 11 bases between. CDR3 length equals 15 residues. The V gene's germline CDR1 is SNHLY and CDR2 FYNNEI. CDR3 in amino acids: CASSEAGWGDTEAFF. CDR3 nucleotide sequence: TGTGCCAGCAGTGAAGCGGGGTGGGGGGACACTGAAGCTTTCTTT.

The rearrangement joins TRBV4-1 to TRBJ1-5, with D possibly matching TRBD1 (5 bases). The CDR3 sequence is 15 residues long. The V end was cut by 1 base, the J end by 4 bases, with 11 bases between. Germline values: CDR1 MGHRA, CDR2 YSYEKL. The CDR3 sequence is CASSQGQGGNQPQHF. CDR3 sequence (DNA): TGCGCCAGCAGCCAAGGGCAGGGAGGGAATCAGCCCCAGCATTTT.

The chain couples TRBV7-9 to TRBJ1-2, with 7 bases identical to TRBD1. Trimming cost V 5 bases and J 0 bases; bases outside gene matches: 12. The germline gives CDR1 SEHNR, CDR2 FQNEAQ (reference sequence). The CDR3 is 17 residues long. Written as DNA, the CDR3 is TGTGCCAGCAGCCCCGGGACAGATAGCTATACTAACTATGGCTACACCTTC. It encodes CASSPGTDSYTNYGYTF.

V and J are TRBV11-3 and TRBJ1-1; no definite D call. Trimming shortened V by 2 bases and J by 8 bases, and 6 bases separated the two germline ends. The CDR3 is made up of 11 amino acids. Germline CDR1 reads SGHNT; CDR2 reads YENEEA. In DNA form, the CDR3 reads TGTGCCAGCAGCTTATACCGGGAAGCTTTCTTT. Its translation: CASSLYREAFF.

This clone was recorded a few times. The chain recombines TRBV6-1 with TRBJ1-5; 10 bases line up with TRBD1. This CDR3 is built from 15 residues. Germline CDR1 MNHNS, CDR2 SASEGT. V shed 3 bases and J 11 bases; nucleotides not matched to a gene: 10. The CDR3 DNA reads TGTGCCAGCAGTGAGCTGGGACAGGGGCAATGGGCCCAGCATTTT. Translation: CASSELGQGQWAQHF.